The T cell receptor beta chain described here comes from a study of Graves' ophthalmopathy and Graves' hyperthyroidism. Researchers took RNA transcripts and amplified TCR beta CDR3 regions from them. HTBI-primed RT-PCR formed the first round, and a multiplex PCR formed the second. TCRdb re-called the multiplex PCR reads with MiXCR, one entry per CDR3 protein. The sample has about 400,000 distinct CDR3 sequences, 18% seen once. This clonotype came up many times. Having ophthalmopathy, the donors showed moderate-to-severe activity, CAS ≥3 and NOSPECS ≥4, with disease lasting under 3 months. Input material: peripheral blood. The receptor comes from a woman under 30 with Graves' ophthalmopathy.

CDR3 DNA: TGTGCCAGCAGACAGGGTTCCCTCTCTGGAAACACCATATATTTT. It yields the protein CASRQGSLSGNTIYF. The chain has TRBV27 and TRBJ1-3, with D maybe TRBD1 (6 bases). The CDR3 totals 15 residues. Germline CDR1 is MNHEY and CDR2 is SMNVEV (reference sequence). The V gene lost 6 bases and the J gene lost 0 bases, with 12 bases spanning the gap.